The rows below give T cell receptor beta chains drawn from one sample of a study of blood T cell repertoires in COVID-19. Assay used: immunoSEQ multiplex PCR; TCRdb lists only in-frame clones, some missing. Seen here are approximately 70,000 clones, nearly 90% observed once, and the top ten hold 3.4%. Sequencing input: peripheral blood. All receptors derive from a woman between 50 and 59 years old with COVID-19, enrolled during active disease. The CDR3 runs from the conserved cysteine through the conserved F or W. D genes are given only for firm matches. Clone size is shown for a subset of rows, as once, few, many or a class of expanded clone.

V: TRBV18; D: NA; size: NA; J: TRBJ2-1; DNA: TGTGCCAGCTCACCAACTAGCTCCTACAATGAGCAGTTCTTC; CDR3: CASSPTSSYNEQFF
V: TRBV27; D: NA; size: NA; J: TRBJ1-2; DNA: TGTGCCAGCAGTTTCTCCGGACAAGGCTATGGCTACACCTTC; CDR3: CASSFSGQGYGYTF
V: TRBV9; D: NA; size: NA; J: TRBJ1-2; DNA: TGTGCCAGCAGCCCAGGGGCAGGGCTAAGCGGCTACACCTTC; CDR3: CASSPGAGLSGYTF
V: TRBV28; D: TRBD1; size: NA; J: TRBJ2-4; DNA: TGTGCCAGCAGCTTACGGACAGGGCAATGGAGGGCCAAAAACATTCAGTACTTC; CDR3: CASSLRTGQWRAKNIQYF
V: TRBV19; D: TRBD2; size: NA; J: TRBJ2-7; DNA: TGTGCCAGTAGTACCCCTAGCGGGACAGCCTACGAGCAGTACTTC; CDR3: CASSTPSGTAYEQYF
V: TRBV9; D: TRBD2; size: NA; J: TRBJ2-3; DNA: TGTGCCAGCAGCCTGGACGGGACTAGCCAAGATACGCAGTATTTT; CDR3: CASSLDGTSQDTQYF
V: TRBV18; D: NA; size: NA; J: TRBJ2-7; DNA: TGTGCCAGCTCACCAGGCACAGGCCTTAACTACGAGCAGTACTTC; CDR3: CASSPGTGLNYEQYF
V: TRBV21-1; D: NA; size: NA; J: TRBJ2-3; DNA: TGTGCCAGCAGCAAAGCGGATAGCGGGAGGGCCCTAAGCACAGATACGCAGTATTTT; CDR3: CASSKADSGRALSTDTQYF
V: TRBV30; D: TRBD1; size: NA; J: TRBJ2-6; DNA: TGTGCCTGGATAAACTCCGGGACAGGGACTGGGGCCAACGTCCTGACTTTC; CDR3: CAWINSGTGTGANVLTF
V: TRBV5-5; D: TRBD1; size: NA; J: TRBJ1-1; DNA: TGTGCCAGCAGCGGGGAAAGACAGGGGGCGTCGGCTGAAGCTTTCTTT; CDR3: CASSGERQGASAEAFF
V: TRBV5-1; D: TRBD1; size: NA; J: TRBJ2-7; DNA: TGCGCCAGCAGCTTTTACAGGGGTCAGAGCGAGCAGTACTTC; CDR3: CASSFYRGQSEQYF
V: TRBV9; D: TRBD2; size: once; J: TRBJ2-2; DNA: TGTGCCAGCAGCGTAACTAGCGGGAGGGCGAACACCGGGGAGCTGTTTTTT; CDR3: CASSVTSGRANTGELFF
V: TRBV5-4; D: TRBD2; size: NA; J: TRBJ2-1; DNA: TGTGCCAGCAGCACCCGAGCGGGAGGGTATTACAATGAGCAGTTCTTC; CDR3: CASSTRAGGYYNEQFF
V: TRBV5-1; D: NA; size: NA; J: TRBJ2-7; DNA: TGCGCCAGCAGCTTGGGGCAGGTCCTGACCCGAGGGTACGAGCAGTACTTC; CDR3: CASSLGQVLTRGYEQYF